Each of the 16 T cell receptor beta chains below was sequenced from the same sample in a study of T cell repertoires in cytomegalovirus infection. Their antigen targets remain unknown. TCRdb recomputed calls from the reads with MiXCR, one row per CDR3 protein. The data contain 680,000 or so distinct CDR3 sequences, roughly 36% of them singletons. The starting material was cultured PBMCs, obtained from culture after CMV antigen stimulation. The source of these receptors is a human donor in good health (CMV status not recorded). Some clones in this sample may be carry-over from other donors' samples.

J is TRBJ2-7 and V is TRBV30; D is perhaps TRBD2 (6 bases). Germline V lookup: CDR1 GTSNPN, CDR2 SVGIG (reference sequence). V was cut by 0 bases and J by 2 bases, with 14 bases left in between. CDR3 length equals 15 residues. The CDR3 sequence: CAWSVGWGLTYEQYF. As DNA, the CDR3 is TGTGCCTGGAGTGTGGGGTGGGGACTTACCTACGAGCAGTACTTC. Based on the CDR3 plus reference TRBV30 and TRBJ2-7, the full variable domain is SQTIHQWPATLVQPVGSPLSLECTVEGTSNPNLYWYRQAAGRGLQLLFYSVGIGQISSEVPQNLSASRPQDRQFILSSKKLLLSDSGFYLCAWSVGWGLTYEQYFGPGTRLTVT.

The V call is TRBV20-1, the J call TRBJ2-3; D remains ambiguous. The germline CDR1 and CDR2 sequences are DFQATT and SNEGSKA (reference sequence). The CDR3 runs 12 residues. The ends were cut back, 6 bases at V and 11 bases at J, with 18 bases in the middle. The CDR3 spells CSAGPGEARQYF. In DNA form, the CDR3 reads TGCAGTGCCGGCCCCGGAGAAGCTAGGCAGTATTTT.

This clonotype has only a few counts. V gene TRBV7-8 combines with J gene TRBJ2-2, with 8 bases identical to TRBD1. J lost 6 bases, V lost 5 bases, and 5 bases had no gene match. The V gene's germline CDR1 is SGHVS and CDR2 FQNEAQ. The CDR3 has 14 amino acids. For the CDR3, the DNA is TGTGCCAGCAGCGAACCACAGGGGGCCGGGGAGCTGTTTTTT. Translated: CASSEPQGAGELFF.

The rearrangement links TRBV11-2 to TRBJ1-1; tentatively, D is TRBD1 (5 bases). Germline V CDR1 and CDR2: SGHAT, FQNNGV. This CDR3 spans 15 amino acids. Trimming shortened V by 10 bases and J by 0 bases, and 18 bases separated the two germline ends. CDR3 in DNA: TGTGCCACCTCCCCGGGGCGTCGAATGAACACTGAAGCTTTCTTT. It is translated as CATSPGRRMNTEAFF.

The chain links TRBV7-6 to TRBJ2-1; 13 positions match TRBD2. CDR1 SGHVS and CDR2 FNYEAQ come from the germline V gene. J was trimmed by 4 bases and V by 5 bases; bases with no gene match: 8. This CDR3 comprises 17 residues. CDR3 region: CASSRGTSGTLYNEQFF. The CDR3 bases are TGTGCCAGCAGCCGAGGGACTAGCGGGACCCTATACAATGAGCAGTTCTTC.

V gene TRBV2 combines with J gene TRBJ1-6, with D possibly being TRBD1 (5 bases). This CDR3 region has 16 residues. The germline gives CDR1 SNHLY, CDR2 FYNNEI. The V gene lost 6 bases and the J gene lost 3 bases, with 15 bases spanning the gap. This CDR3 is CASRGTGVGYNSPLHF. The CDR3 region has the DNA TGTGCCAGCAGGGGTACGGGGGTCGGCTATAATTCACCCCTCCACTTT. The complete variable domain, with remaining parts taken from reference TRBV2 and TRBJ1-6, reads EPEVTQTPSHQVTQMGQEVILRCVPISNHLYFYWYRQILGQKVEFLVSFYNNEISEKSEIFDDQFSVERPDGSNFTLKIRSTKLEDSAMYFCASRGTGVGYNSPLHFGNGTRLTVT.

The chain carries TRBV2 and TRBJ1-2, with TRBD1 identical over 8 bases. The CDR3 consists of 14 residues. Germline assignment: CDR1 SNHLY and CDR2 FYNNEI. The V and J ends lost 0 bases and 7 bases, in that order; junction bases with no gene match: 4. The CDR3 nucleotides are TGTGCCAGCAGTGAAGCTCGGGGACAGGCTGGCTACACCTTC. It encodes CASSEARGQAGYTF.

The rearrangement joins TRBV6-6 to TRBJ2-3; possible D gene TRBD2, 6 bases. This CDR3 has 15 amino acids. V was shortened by 7 bases and J by 10 bases, with 24 bases between the two germline ends. The germline V gene has CDR1 MNHNY and CDR2 SVGAGI (reference sequence). CDR3 coding DNA: TGTGCCAGCACCCCGGGGACTCCCCGCCAAGTGGCGCAGTATTTT. Translating it yields CASTPGTPRQVAQYF.

The chain links TRBV20-1 to TRBJ2-1; D is ambiguous. V lost 1 base, J lost 3 bases, and 4 bases lay in between. The CDR3 has 12 residues. Germline V gene lookup returns CDR1 DFQATT and CDR2 SNEGSKA (reference sequence). The CDR3 region has the DNA TGCAGTGCTAGAGTTTTCTACAATGAGCAGTTCTTC. Protein product: CSARVFYNEQFF.

This clonotype was seen only a few times. The chain joins TRBV7-9 to TRBJ1-1, with D unclear. Germline V gene lookup returns CDR1 SEHNR and CDR2 FQNEAQ (reference sequence). The CDR3 runs to 13 residues. Trimming took 1 base from V and 11 from J, leaving 14 bases between them. CDR3 sequence (DNA): TGTGCCAGCAGCTTAGAAAGTCTGGGATCCGCTTTCTTT. Translation gives CASSLESLGSAFF.

This clonotype occurred a few times. This chain links TRBV4-1 with TRBJ2-7, with D maybe TRBD1 (5 bases). This CDR3 is 14 amino acids long. V dropped 2 bases and J dropped 3 bases, with 11 bases sitting between them. Germline assignment: CDR1 MGHRA and CDR2 YSYEKL. The CDR3 here is CASSQQQASYEQYF. DNA for the CDR3: TGCGCCAGCAGCCAACAACAGGCGAGCTACGAGCAGTACTTC.

The chain recombines TRBV20-1 with TRBJ2-3; D is unclear. Trimming pared 1 base from V and 5 bases from J, leaving 7 bases between. The CDR3 loop spans 12 amino acids. CDR1 and CDR2 (germline): DFQATT, SNEGSKA (reference sequence). CDR3 bases: TGCAGTGCTAGAGCCCGCGGAGATACGCAGTATTTT. Encoded protein: CSARARGDTQYF.

This clonotype was counted many times. The chain joins TRBV7-2 to TRBJ2-3, with D perhaps TRBD2 (5 bases). The V end lost 5 bases, the J end lost 1 base, and 10 bases lay between the germline ends. Germline V gene sequence: CDR1 SGHTA, CDR2 FQGNSA. There are 14 residues in the CDR3. Here the CDR3 reads CASSPGKGTDTQYF. The CDR3 DNA reads TGTGCCAGCAGCCCCGGGAAGGGCACAGATACGCAGTATTTT.

This clonotype has just a few counts. V usage is TRBV7-8 and J usage is TRBJ2-5, with a possible D match to TRBD2 (6 bases). The CDR3 length is 14 residues. Germline loops: CDR1 SGHVS, CDR2 FQNEAQ. The germline V and J ends were trimmed by 7 bases and 1 base, with 13 bases remaining between them. The DNA of the CDR3 is TGTGCCAGCACCCAGACTAGTCCCCAAGAGACCCAGTACTTC. Protein sequence: CASTQTSPQETQYF.

The chain employs TRBV7-4 and TRBJ1-4; D perhaps matches TRBD1 (5 bases). The germline V gene encodes CDR1 SGHVT and CDR2 SQSDAQ. This CDR3 region has 17 residues. V shed 5 bases and J shed 4 bases, with 20 bases lying between them. This CDR3 is CASSPGGRDSHNEKLFF. DNA of the CDR3: TGTGCCAGCAGCCCGGGGGGACGGGACTCACATAATGAAAAACTGTTTTTT.

This clonotype was recorded a few times. The J gene is TRBJ2-5, the V gene TRBV10-3; tentative D call: TRBD2 (6 bases). Per germline, CDR1 ENHRY and CDR2 SYGVKD. The V end was cut by 11 bases, the J end by 2 bases, with 12 bases between. CDR3 length: 12 residues. The CDR3 nucleotides read TGTGCCTGTCGGACTAATCAAGAGACCCAGTACTTC. Protein product: CACRTNQETQYF.